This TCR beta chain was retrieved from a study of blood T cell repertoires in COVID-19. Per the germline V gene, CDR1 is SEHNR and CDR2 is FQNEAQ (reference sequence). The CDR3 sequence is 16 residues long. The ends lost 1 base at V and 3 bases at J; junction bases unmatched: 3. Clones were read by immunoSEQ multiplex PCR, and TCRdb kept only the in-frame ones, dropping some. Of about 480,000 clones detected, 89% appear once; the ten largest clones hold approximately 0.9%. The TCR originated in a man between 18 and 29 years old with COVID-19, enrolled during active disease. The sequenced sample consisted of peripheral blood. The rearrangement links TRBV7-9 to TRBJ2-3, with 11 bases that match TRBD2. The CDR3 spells CASSLDLAGGTDTQYF. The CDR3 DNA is TGTGCCAGCAGCTTAGACCTAGCGGGGGGTACAGATACGCAGTATTTT.